Listed below are T cell receptor beta chains from one sample, sequenced in a study of OX40 agonist ivuxolimab in advanced cancers. Using immunoSEQ multiplex PCR, the repertoire was profiled, and TCRdb retains in-frame clones only, with some absent. The table has nearly 85,000 clones, 83% seen once. The source material was CD4+ or CD8+ T cells sorted from blood, sampled in a trial of the OX40 agonist ivuxolimab. These receptors all stem from an adult with an advanced solid tumor such as melanoma, head and neck, liver or kidney cancer. Each CDR3 is given without its conserved first and last residue.

V gene,CDR3 length,J gene,CDR3 protein
TRBV5-6,12,TRBJ1-2,ASSQTGDSGGYT
TRBV30,11,TRBJ1-2,AWSPALSYGYT
TRBV5-1,12,TRBJ2-1,ASSLSSPRNEQF
TRBV5-6,11,TRBJ1-1,ASSLQRNTEAF
TRBV6-5,14,TRBJ1-3,ASSYGGGSSGNTIY
TRBV5-6,11,TRBJ2-7,ASSDYNSYEQY
TRBV11-2,11,TRBJ2-2,ASSPQIGGELF
TRBV19,11,TRBJ2-3,ASRGTRPDTQY
TRBV7-9,13,TRBJ2-5,ASSPISWGRETQY
TRBV10-3,12,TRBJ2-6,ASRRGFGANVLT
TRBV7-2,16,TRBJ2-3,ASSLARGGGRGTDTQY
TRBV5-1,13,TRBJ2-7,ASSTRDRGSYEQY
TRBV7-2,11,TRBJ2-7,ASSLEVFREQY
TRBV30,10,TRBJ1-3,AWKGSGNTIY
TRBV6-1,12,TRBJ1-5,ASRGQGGAQPQH
TRBV6-5,14,TRBJ2-3,ASSFTGDRMADTQY
TRBV7-3,13,TRBJ2-2,ASSPTTTHTGELF
TRBV7-6,14,TRBJ1-5,ASSLDVSWGNQPQH
TRBV29-1,11,TRBJ2-5,SVEKGAIETQY
TRBV9,13,TRBJ1-1,ASSTRGTMNTEAF
TRBV6-5,13,TRBJ2-7,ASSSPSGGAPEQY
TRBV7-2,11,TRBJ1-2,ASSPGTGGKRT
TRBV7-2,13,TRBJ1-1,ASSRGQGGNTEAF
TRBV6-5,11,TRBJ1-2,AAQGANVRGYT
TRBV18,9,TRBJ2-7,ASSTANEQY
TRBV4-1,14,TRBJ2-1,ASSPLRGREANEQF
TRBV7-3,12,TRBJ2-1,ASSLDSLSYEQF
TRBV7-3,12,TRBJ2-2,ASSLSRDAGELF
TRBV19,13,TRBJ1-5,ASSIDRGFNQPQH
TRBV6-1,13,TRBJ1-2,ASSTDRGLNYGYT
TRBV5-4,13,TRBJ2-3,ASSPAQGYTDTQY
TRBV2,15,TRBJ2-3,ASSEGRLAGGTDTQY
TRBV7-2,11,TRBJ1-2,ASTLRRGDGYT
TRBV6-5,13,TRBJ2-2,ASSVVAGVTGELF
TRBV19,14,TRBJ1-6,ASSIPRDESTSPLH
TRBV21-1,15,TRBJ2-6,ASSKGGARSGANVLT
TRBV6-1,11,TRBJ2-3,ASSGWGLDTQY
TRBV19,13,TRBJ1-4,ASSMTTGAGEKLF
TRBV9,12,TRBJ2-7,ASSVRTGKNEQY
TRBV5-1,11,TRBJ2-3,ASSLDPPDTQY
TRBV5-1,11,TRBJ1-1,ASSPSTNTEAF
TRBV9,10,TRBJ2-7,ASSVVGSEQY
TRBV5-1,13,TRBJ1-2,ASSWGQNFNYGYT
TRBV11-2,9,TRBJ2-7,ASTAGVEQY
TRBV7-2,11,TRBJ1-3,ASSPGSGNTIY
TRBV5-6,12,TRBJ1-2,ASSLGGTGTGYT
TRBV11-2,12,TRBJ1-1,ASSKQGTYTEAF
TRBV19,13,TRBJ1-4,ASSINHRGSEKLF
TRBV14,11,TRBJ2-7,ASSHNWLREQY
TRBV4-3,13,TRBJ1-6,ASSLGTGYSSPLH
TRBV18,14,TRBJ1-3,ASSPIRGAEGNTIY
TRBV7-8,12,TRBJ2-5,ASSLGQYQETQY
TRBV28,13,TRBJ1-2,ASSSPGGNDYGYT
TRBV11-3,13,TRBJ2-2,ASSFGTVGTGELF
TRBV6-1,14,TRBJ2-3,ASSEEGHITGFTQY
TRBV4-3,14,TRBJ1-5,ASSQDLSDSRQPQH